The source of this T cell receptor beta chain is a study of CD8+CD57+ T cells in acquired aplastic anemia. The overall study: Sorted CD4+ plus CD8+ cells gave DNA averaging roughly 3.5 ug.

Profiles of TCR beta VDJ and CDR3 were generated from a genomic DNA template. One entry per CDR3 protein results from TCRdb running MiXCR on the reads. The repertoire has about 160,000 distinct CDR3 sequences, roughly half of them found once; the top ten carry about 2.9%. The CDR3 is made up of 13 amino acids. Germline V gene sequence: CDR1 ENHRY, CDR2 SYGVKD. Trimming took off 4 bases at V and 2 bases at J, with 6 bases between the two ends. Points from the study as a whole: Found in both controls and patients were approximately 30 CD8+ CDR3 sequences.

On this clonotype itself: Antigen specificity is unknown.

Patients who underwent sequencing had shown CD8+CD57+ cell expansion by flow cytometry. The receptor comes from a human donor with aplastic anemia. The rearrangement joins TRBV10-3 to TRBJ1-3, with unresolved D. The sequencing input was sorted CD4+, CD8+, or CD8+CD57+ T cells (not recorded which) from PBMCs. Written as DNA, the CDR3 is TGTGCCATCAGTGCTGGGGCTGGAAACACCATATATTTT. It encodes CAISAGAGNTIYF.